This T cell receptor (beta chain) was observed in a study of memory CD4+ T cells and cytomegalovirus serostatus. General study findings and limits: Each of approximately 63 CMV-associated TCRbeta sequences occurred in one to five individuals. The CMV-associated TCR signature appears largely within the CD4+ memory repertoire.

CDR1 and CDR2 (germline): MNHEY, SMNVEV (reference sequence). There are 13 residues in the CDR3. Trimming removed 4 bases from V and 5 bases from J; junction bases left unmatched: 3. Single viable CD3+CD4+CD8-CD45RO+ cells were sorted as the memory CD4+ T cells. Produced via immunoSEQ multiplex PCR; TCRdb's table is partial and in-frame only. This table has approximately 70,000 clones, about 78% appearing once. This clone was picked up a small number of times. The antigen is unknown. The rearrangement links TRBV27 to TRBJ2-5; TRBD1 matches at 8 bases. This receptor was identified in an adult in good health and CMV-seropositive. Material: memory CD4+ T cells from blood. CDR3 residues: CASSSTGAETQYF. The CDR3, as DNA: TGTGCCAGCAGTTCGACAGGGGCCGAGACCCAGTACTTC.